The clone carrying this T cell receptor (beta chain) turned up a few times. What it binds is unknown. The donors were healthy bone marrow donors. The sample originates from a study of cytomegalovirus exposure and HLA in healthy donors. The study, taken as a whole, reports: Most of the TCR beta V segments (in an earlier analysis) were productive either about 87% or about 30% of the time.

Per the germline V gene, CDR1 is SGHDT and CDR2 is YYEEEE. The V gene lost 0 bases and the J gene lost 2 bases, with 6 bases spanning the gap. This CDR3 has 14 amino acids. Use of 60 Vbeta and 13 Jbeta primers characterized the PCR. Sequencing used immunoSEQ multiplex PCR; TCRdb keeps in-frame clones, though not all of them. Among about 170,000 clones listed, about 80% were seen once. The sequence derives from a woman younger than 45 in good health and CMV-seropositive. Input material: PBMCs. The J gene is TRBJ1-3, the V gene TRBV5-6; D is undetermined. The CDR3 sequence is CASSLARAGNTIYF. As DNA, the CDR3 is TGTGCCAGCAGCTTGGCGCGCGCTGGAAACACCATATATTTT.